This T cell receptor beta chain comes out of a study of TIL therapy for anti-PD-1-resistant metastatic lung cancer. This was the immunoSEQ v3 assay. Clones were read by immunoSEQ multiplex PCR, and TCRdb kept only the in-frame ones, dropping some. Among some 57,000 clones, 80% to 90% were seen once, and the ten largest hold 2% to 3%. There are 12 residues in the CDR3. Between the trimmed V and J ends, which lost 5 bases and 9 bases, there was a span of 14 bases. Time point indicated: pre-treatment sample, taken before nivolumab and TIL therapy. Enrollment ran from October 2017 to early 2020. The TCR sequence derives from a person aged 30 to 80 with non-small cell lung cancer. Sequencing was performed on blood, taken at baseline. V is TRBV12-3 or TRBV12-4 and J is TRBJ2-7; no reliable D call. This CDR3 is CASSPPVGVQYF. The CDR3 DNA sequence: TGTGCCAGCAGTCCCCCGGTAGGCGTGCAGTACTTC.